The 14 T cell receptor beta chains given below trace back to one sample, sequenced in a study of tumor-infiltrating lymphocytes in primary liver carcinoma. Starting material for RNA and DNA co-extraction consisted of roughly 17-31 mg of unsorted bulk tissue. From about 530 ng total RNA, TCR beta cDNA was generated with a primer in the constant region. Sequencing libraries for TCR beta derived from three nested multiplex PCR rounds that used slightly modified ARM-PCR. Investigators reported that the first two PCR rounds, at roughly 10 cycles each, used TRBV1-TRBV30 forward primers with a C-beta reverse primer. TCRdb processed the multiplex PCR reads anew with MiXCR; each CDR3 protein has one entry. This table holds 110,000 or so distinct CDR3 sequences, about four fifths found once. Sequencing was performed on liver tumor tissue from sampling region 3. As to subset: tumor region T3, left-lateral pole. The receptors derive from a man between 35 and 55 years old with primary liver carcinoma and hepatitis B virus infection.

Details on this clonotype: At one of its ends the junction is not consistent with the germline gene, which may arise from a read error. The chain combines TRBV29-1 with TRBJ1-2; no clear D. The length of the CDR3 is 12 residues. Germline V lookup: CDR1 SQVTM, CDR2 ANQGSEA. The CDR3 loop reads CSLLIGENGYTF. The CDR3 DNA follows: TGCAGCTTACTTATTGGGGAAAATGGCTACACCTTT.

On this clonotype itself: A read error may explain this, as a much larger clone is one base away. The gene calls are TRBV5-1 and TRBJ2-5; 9 bases are shared with TRBD2. The CDR3 covers 15 residues. Germline V gives CDR1 SGHRS, CDR2 YFSETQ. V dropped 3 bases and J dropped 9; count of bases not matched to a gene: 12. The CDR3 sequence is CASSYIAGAGGAQYF. The CDR3 region has the DNA TGCGCCAGCAGCTATATAGCGGGAGCCGGAGGGGCCCAGTACTTC.

As regards this clonotype: The junction and the germline gene differ at one end; a read error may be behind it. The chain has TRBV29-1 and TRBJ2-2, with 9 bases matching TRBD2. The CDR3 has 15 residues. Looked up from germline, CDR1 is SQVTM and CDR2 is ANQGSEA. Written as DNA, the CDR3 is TGCAGCGTTGGGACTAGCGTGGCGAACAGCGGGGAGCCGTTTTTT. This encodes CSVGTSVANSGEPFF.

The chain employs TRBV6-5 and TRBJ1-6; D remains unclear. Germline CDR1 reads MNHEY; CDR2 reads SVGAGI. This CDR3 region has 14 residues. In DNA form, the CDR3 reads TGTGTCAGTAGTTATACGGTCTATAATTCACCCCTCCACTTT. As protein: CVSSYTVYNSPLHF.

The sample holds many counts of this clonotype. This chain links TRBV18 with TRBJ1-4; D uncertain. Germline V gene lookup returns CDR1 KGHSH and CDR2 LQKENI. The CDR3 is 13 amino acids. The V and J ends lost 4 bases and 6 bases respectively, with 9 bases between them. CDR3 sequence: CASSRNWDEKLFF. The DNA for the CDR3 is TGTGCCAGCTCACGTAACTGGGATGAAAAACTGTTTTTT.

This chain connects TRBV4-3 to TRBJ1-6; D possibly corresponds to TRBD1 (5 bases). Germline CDR1 is LGHNA and CDR2 is YSLEER. The CDR3 totals 16 residues. Trimming removed 6 bases at V and 9 bases at J, with 21 bases between. The CDR3 DNA is TGCGCCAGCAGTTCCTGGGATAGGGGAAGGATTTCACCCCTCCACTTT. Translation: CASSSWDRGRISPLHF.

With regard to this clonotype: A much more abundant neighbour one base away suggests this may be a read error. V usage is TRBV28 and J usage is TRBJ2-7, with 12 bases matching TRBD2. Germline assignment: CDR1 MDHEN and CDR2 SYDVKM. CDR3 length: 16 amino acids. The CDR3 protein is CASSLFGLAGFYEKYF. The CDR3 DNA reads as TGTGCCAGCAGTTTATTCGGACTAGCGGGGTTCTACGAGAAGTACTTC.

Concerning this clonotype itself: A much larger clonotype is one base distant, so this may be a read error. V gene TRBV5-1 combines with J gene TRBJ2-7; 9 bases are a match to TRBD1. V shed 2 bases and J 6 bases; nucleotides not matched to a gene: 6. CDR1 SGHRS and CDR2 YFSETQ come from the germline V gene. The CDR3 is 14 amino acids. CDR3 DNA sequence: TGCGCCAGCAGCTTCGGACAGGGGACGGTCGAGCAGTACTTC. It encodes CASSFGQGTVEQYF.

With regard to this clonotype: As the CDR3 is not closed by the conserved phenylalanine or tryptophan, this likely results from a read error. The J gene is TRBJ1-6, the V gene TRBV11-2; 8 bases match TRBD1. There are 15 residues in the CDR3. Germline CDR1 SGHAT, CDR2 FQNNGV. This CDR3 is CASSREDRAYSSLHL. The CDR3 nucleotides read TGTGCCAGCAGCCGCGAGGACAGGGCCTATTCATCCCTCCACTTA.

Comments on this clonotype: The junction and the germline gene differ at one end; a read error may be behind it. The V gene is TRBV11-2, the J gene TRBJ1-4; D gene uncertain. Germline assignment: CDR1 SGHAT and CDR2 FQNNGV. This CDR3 is 14 amino acids long. CDR3 sequence (DNA): TGTGCGAGCAGCTTAGGGCAGAGGGCTGAAAAACTGTTCTTT. This sequence encodes CASSLGQRAEKLFF.

Note on this clonotype: Mismatch with germline at one junction end may stem from a read error. The gene calls are TRBV6-1 and TRBJ2-1, with 7 bases fitting TRBD1. The CDR3 is 14 residues long. Germline assignment: CDR1 MNHNS and CDR2 SASEGT. CDR3 coding DNA: TGTGTCAGCAGCCTCAGACAGGGATGGGATGAGCAGTTCTTC. This gives the protein CVSSLRQGWDEQFF.

About this clonotype: The conserved phenylalanine or tryptophan normally closing the CDR3 is absent here, so this likely arose from a read error. The limits of the CDR3 on the DNA are not certain, so only TCRdb's listed CDR3 is given. The gene calls are TRBV12-3 or TRBV12-4 and TRBJ2-7; the table's D call, TRBD1, has no DNA check behind it. The CDR3 is 14 residues long, ends included. The CDR3 region is CASSLQGESYELYL.

A word on this clonotype: Given the absence of the conserved phenylalanine or tryptophan at the CDR3 end, a read error is likely. The V gene is TRBV29-1, the J gene TRBJ1-2, with D possibly being TRBD1 (6 bases). The CDR3 length is 14 residues. Germline V gene data show CDR1 as SQVTM and CDR2 as ANQGSEA. V lost 5 bases and J 4 bases, leaving 17 bases between the germline ends. Written as DNA, the CDR3 is TGCAGCGTTAAGTTTGGACAGTCGATCTATGGCTACACCCTA. Protein: CSVKFGQSIYGYTL.

Comments on this clonotype: Sequence at one end of the junction differs from germline and may be a read error. This rearrangement joins TRBV29-1 to TRBJ2-5; D is uncertain. This CDR3 has 12 residues. Germline CDR1 reads SQVTM; CDR2 reads ANQGSEA. CDR3: CSVGWAQETQYF. The CDR3, as DNA: TGCAGTGTTGGATGGGCCCAAGAGACCCAGTACTTC.